This TCR beta chain was sequenced during a study of T cells expressing NK-cell markers. TCRdb reworked the 5' RACE reads into one entry per CDR3 protein, no DNA. The sample has 550,000 to 600,000 distinct CDR3 sequences; the top ten hold roughly 3.5%. The germline V gene has CDR1 SGHTA and CDR2 FQGNSA. The CDR3 contains 14 residues. J is TRBJ2-7 and V is TRBV7-2; the D call from TCRdb, TRBD1, cannot be confirmed without DNA. The sample taken for sequencing was blood T cells: a sorted CD56 or NKG2C T cell subset, CD4+ or CD8+ T cells, or bulk PBMC T cells (not recorded which). The origin of this receptor is a man aged 18 to 29 in good health. CDR3 loop: CASSLGGSRHEQYF.